This TCR beta chain was captured in a study of blood T cells in healthy people across ages. Study-level findings and limits: Compared with aged donors, long-lived donors showed fewer expanded clones, suggesting selection. Researchers judged that diversity estimates from one million T cells fell short of true values.

This CDR3 has 15 residues. Per germline, CDR1 SGDLS and CDR2 YYNGEE. The V end lost 4 bases, the J end lost 1 base, and 14 bases lay between the germline ends. PBMCs numbering at least 6 million were isolated per sample. With respect to this clonotype: The target antigen is unknown.

Together with a sample-barcoded 5' primer, a J-beta primer mix was included in a second PCR lasting roughly 6 to 12 cycles. Each CDR3 protein gets one entry after TCRdb re-called the 5' RACE reads with MiXCR. The profile covers about 640,000 distinct CDR3 sequences, with approximately 30% appearing a single time and approximately 14% taken by the ten largest. This TCR came from a woman over 75 in good health. Input material: blood. This chain joins TRBV9 and TRBJ1-1; D perhaps matches TRBD1 (6 bases). CDR3 bases: TGTGCCAGCAGCCCCAGGGGCCTAACGAACACTGAAGCTTTCTTT. This gives the protein CASSPRGLTNTEAFF. Together with reference TRBV9 and TRBJ1-1, the CDR3 gives the full variable domain: DSGVTQTPKHLITATGQRVTLRCSPRSGDLSVYWYQQSLDQGLQFLIQYYNGEERAKGNILERFSAQQFPDLHSELNLSSLELGDSALYFCASSPRGLTNTEAFFGQGTRLTVV.